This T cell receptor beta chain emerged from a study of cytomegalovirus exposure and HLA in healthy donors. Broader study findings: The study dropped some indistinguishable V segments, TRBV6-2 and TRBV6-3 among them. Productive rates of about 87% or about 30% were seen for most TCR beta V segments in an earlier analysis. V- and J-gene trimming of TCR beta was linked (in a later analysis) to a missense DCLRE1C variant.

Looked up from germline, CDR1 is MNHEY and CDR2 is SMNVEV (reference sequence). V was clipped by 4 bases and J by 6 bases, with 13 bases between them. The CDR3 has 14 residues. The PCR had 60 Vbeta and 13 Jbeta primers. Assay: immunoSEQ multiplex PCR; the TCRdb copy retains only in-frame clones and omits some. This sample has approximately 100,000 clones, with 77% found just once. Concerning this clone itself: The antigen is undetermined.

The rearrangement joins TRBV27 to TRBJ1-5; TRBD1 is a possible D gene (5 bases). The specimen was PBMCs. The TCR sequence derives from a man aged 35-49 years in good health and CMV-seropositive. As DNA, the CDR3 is TGTGCCAGCAGTTCCGACTGGGGGGTTCAGCCCCAGCATTTT. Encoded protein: CASSSDWGVQPQHF.